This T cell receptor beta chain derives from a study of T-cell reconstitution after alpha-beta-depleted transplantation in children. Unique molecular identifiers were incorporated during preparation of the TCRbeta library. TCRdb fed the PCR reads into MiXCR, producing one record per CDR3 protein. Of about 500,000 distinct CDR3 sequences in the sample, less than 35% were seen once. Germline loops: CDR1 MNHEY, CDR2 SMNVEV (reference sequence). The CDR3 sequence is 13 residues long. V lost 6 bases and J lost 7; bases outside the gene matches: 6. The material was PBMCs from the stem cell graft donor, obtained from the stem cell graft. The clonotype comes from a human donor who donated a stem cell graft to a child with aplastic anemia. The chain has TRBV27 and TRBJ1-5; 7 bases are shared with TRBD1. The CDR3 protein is CASSQGVGQPQHF. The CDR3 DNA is TGTGCCAGCAGCCAGGGGGTGGGCCAGCCCCAGCATTTT.